This T cell receptor beta chain was retrieved from a study of T cell responses to AZD1222 COVID-19 vaccine. Study-level results: In a largely white British group with more females than males, clonal diversity was possibly underestimated. Along spike, vaccine-associated CD4 TCRs were found throughout, with dominance at 160-218 and 743-854.

The CDR3 extends over 15 amino acids. The J segment lost 3 bases and the V segment lost 3 bases, leaving 2 bases of the junction unmatched. From germline, CDR1 is MDHEN and CDR2 SYDVKM. Generated by immunoSEQ multiplex PCR, the TCRdb table keeps only in-frame clones and is missing some. The table shows some 140,000 clones, with over 90% occurring only once. As concerns this clone: Its antigen is unknown.

V usage is TRBV28 and J usage is TRBJ2-6; 7 positions agree with TRBD1. This sample comprised peripheral blood, obtained on day 0 of AZD1222 vaccination. This sequence was found in an adult in good health. For the CDR3, the DNA is TGTGCCAGCAGTTTGACAGGGTTTGGGGCCAACGTCCTGACTTTC. Translating gives CASSLTGFGANVLTF.